This T cell receptor beta chain was sequenced during a study of T cell responses to AZD1222 COVID-19 vaccine. This CDR3 has 17 amino acids. CDR1 MGHRA and CDR2 YSYEKL come from the germline V gene. V shed 7 bases and J shed 4 bases, with 26 bases lying between them. Clones were sequenced by immunoSEQ multiplex PCR, and TCRdb holds only the in-frame ones, with some missing. This sample yields about 160,000 clones, of which roughly 90% are seen a single time; approximately 3.3% belongs to the top ten. This receptor was identified in an adult who received the AZD1222 COVID-19 vaccine. The sequencing here drew on peripheral blood, taken 28 days after the second AZD1222 dose. The genes are TRBV4-1 and TRBJ2-7, with D maybe TRBD1 (6 bases). The DNA of the CDR3 is TGCGCCAGCACCTTAGATTGGGCAGGGGCTCTACATTACGAGCAGTACTTC. Amino acids: CASTLDWAGALHYEQYF.